This T cell receptor (beta chain) appears in the sequencing data of a study of T cell responses to AZD1222 COVID-19 vaccine. Turning to this clone: The antigen remains undetermined.

CDR1 and CDR2 (germline): MDHEN, SYDVKM. V trimming: 8 bases; J trimming: 4 bases; junction bases outside the gene matches: 10. The CDR3 is 16 residues long. Profiling relied on immunoSEQ multiplex PCR, and the TCRdb table lists in-frame clones only, not all of them. Of roughly 80,000 clones detected, about 91% appear once; the ten largest clones hold 8%. Study-level findings and limits: Across the whole spike, CD4 TCRs peaked at regions 160-218 and 743-854. Receipt of two AZD1222 doses was followed by a rise in Spike-specific TCR breadth and depth. Donors, mostly white British, included more females; clonal diversity was possibly underestimated.

This receptor was taken from an adult who received the AZD1222 COVID-19 vaccine. Sample: peripheral blood, taken 28 days after the second AZD1222 dose. The rearrangement links TRBV28 to TRBJ2-2; 10 bases line up with TRBD1. The DNA for the CDR3 is TGTGCCAGCCGAAACCCGGGACAGGGGAGCACCGGGGAGCTGTTTTTT. Amino acid sequence: CASRNPGQGSTGELFF.